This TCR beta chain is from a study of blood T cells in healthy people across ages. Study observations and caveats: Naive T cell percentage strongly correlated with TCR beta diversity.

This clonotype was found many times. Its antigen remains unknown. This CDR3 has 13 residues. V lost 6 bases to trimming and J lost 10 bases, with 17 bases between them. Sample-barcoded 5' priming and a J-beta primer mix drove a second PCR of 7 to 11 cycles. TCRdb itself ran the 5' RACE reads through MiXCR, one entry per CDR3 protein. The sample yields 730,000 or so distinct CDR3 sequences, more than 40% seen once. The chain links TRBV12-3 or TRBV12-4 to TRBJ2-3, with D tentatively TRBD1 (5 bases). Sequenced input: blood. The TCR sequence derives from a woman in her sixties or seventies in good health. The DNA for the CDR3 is TGTGCCAGCAGACAGGACGCCGCATGGTCGCAGTATTTT. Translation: CASRQDAAWSQYF.